A selection of T cell receptor beta chains follows, all from one sample in a study of shared clonotypes between healthy human individuals. Using immunoSEQ multiplex PCR, the repertoire was profiled, and TCRdb retains in-frame clones only, with some absent. The sample gives about 2.2 million clones, just under 95% of which show up once; about 1.7% is in the top ten. The sequenced sample was naive CD8+ T cells from PBMCs. The receptors shown here come from a man younger than 35 in good health. Some clones in this sample may be carry-over from other donors' samples. CDR3s include the opening cysteine and the closing phenylalanine or tryptophan. A D gene is named only where the DNA matches it firmly. Clone sizes are given selectively: once, few, many, or a class where the clone is expanded.

V gene	J gene	D gene	clone size	CDR3 protein	CDR3 DNA
TRBV7-2	TRBJ2-6	-	-	CASSRSMRRQSRANVLTF	TGTGCCAGCAGCCGGTCGATGAGACGACAAAGTCGGGCCAACGTCCTGACTTTC
TRBV11-3	TRBJ1-1	TRBD1	-	CASSEGAGEAFF	TGTGCCAGCAGCGAGGGGGCTGGAGAAGCTTTCTTT
TRBV5-1	TRBJ2-1	TRBD2	once	CASGGTSPYNEQFF	TGCGCCAGCGGCGGGACTAGCCCTTACAATGAGCAGTTCTTC
TRBV11-2	TRBJ2-7	-	-	CASSSAGRVPEQYF	TGTGCCAGCAGCTCCGCCGGCCGGGTCCCCGAGCAGTACTTC
TRBV7-9	TRBJ1-3	-	-	CASSLKTGDSGNTIYF	TGTGCCAGCAGCTTAAAGACGGGAGACTCTGGAAACACCATATATTTT
TRBV5-5	TRBJ1-3	-	few	CASLIHPSGNTIYF	TGTGCCAGCCTAATCCACCCCTCTGGAAACACCATATATTTT
TRBV2	TRBJ2-1	TRBD2	-	CASSGKRGSYNEQFF	TGTGCCAGCAGTGGAAAGCGGGGATCCTACAATGAGCAGTTCTTC
TRBV6-4	TRBJ2-7	-	-	CASRRSGAFSYEQYF	TGTGCCAGCAGGAGATCTGGGGCATTTTCCTACGAGCAGTACTTC
TRBV27	TRBJ2-7	-	-	CASSLRGIGYEQYF	TGTGCCAGCAGTTTACGGGGGATTGGGTACGAGCAGTACTTC
TRBV30	TRBJ2-7	-	-	CAWSVGSLAYEQYF	TGTGCCTGGAGTGTGGGGTCCCTCGCCTACGAGCAGTACTTC
TRBV4-3	TRBJ2-1	TRBD2	-	CASSLTSGRADEQFF	TGCGCCAGCAGCTTAACTAGCGGGAGGGCCGATGAGCAGTTCTTC
TRBV28	TRBJ2-2	-	few	CASSKVREYTGELFF	TGTGCCAGCAGTAAGGTCCGGGAGTACACCGGGGAGCTGTTTTTT
TRBV5-4	TRBJ2-2	-	-	CASSLGGTGELFF	TGTGCCAGCAGCTTGGGGGGTACCGGGGAGCTGTTTTTT
TRBV30	TRBJ1-2	-	-	CAWTSGLARGYTF	TGTGCCTGGACCTCGGGGCTCGCGCGCGGCTACACCTTC
TRBV7-6	TRBJ2-5	-	-	CASSIEVRETQYF	TGTGCCAGCAGCATTGAGGTGCGCGAGACCCAGTACTTC